Shown below are 32 T cell receptor beta chains from a single sample sequenced in a study of T cells in localized non-small cell lung cancer. The repertoire was sequenced with immunoSEQ multiplex PCR; TCRdb's copy has only in-frame clones and lacks some. The table shows 6,500 or so clones, with approximately 46% occurring only once. The sample here was lymph node tissue, taken before any cancer treatment. These receptors were collected from a man aged 35 to 70 with stage I lung adenocarcinoma.

J is TRBJ1-6 and V is TRBV11-1; TRBD1 agrees at 9 bases. This CDR3 spans 15 amino acids. Germline assignment: CDR1 SGHAT and CDR2 FQDESV (reference sequence). Losses at the gene ends were 4 bases for V and 7 bases for J; bases not matched to a gene: 5. DNA for the CDR3: TGTGCCAGCAGCTGGGGGGACAGGGAAAATTCACCCCTCCACTTT. Translated, it gives CASSWGDRENSPLHF.

The chain carries TRBV23-1 and TRBJ2-1; 11 nucleotides agree with TRBD2. TRBV23-1 is an ORF; its function is uncertain. CDR3 length: 17 amino acids. The trim removed 6 bases at V and 5 bases at J, leaving 12 bases unmatched. The CDR3 region is CASSQDFTSGGNNEQFF. In DNA form, the CDR3 reads TGCGCCAGCAGCCAAGATTTCACTAGCGGGGGAAACAATGAGCAGTTCTTC.

This clone was seen only a few times. The chain is built from TRBV7-1 and TRBJ2-1; 7 nucleotides match TRBD1. TRBV7-1 is classed as an ORF, of uncertain function. The CDR3 covers 15 residues. V shed 4 bases and J 4 bases; nucleotides not matched to a gene: 7. The CDR3 loop reads CASSLTGTIYNEQFF. In DNA form, the CDR3 reads TGTGCCAGCAGCTTGACAGGGACCATTTACAATGAGCAGTTCTTC.

This clone came up a few times. This rearrangement joins TRBV6-8 to TRBJ1-6; 10 bases are shared with TRBD1. This CDR3 spans 16 amino acids. The J segment lost 9 bases and the V segment lost 0 bases, leaving 5 bases of the junction unmatched. Per germline, CDR1 MNHGY and CDR2 SAAAGT. The CDR3 sequence is CASSYSDRGLGSPLHF. In DNA, the CDR3 is TGTGCCAGCAGTTACTCAGACAGGGGGCTAGGTTCACCCCTCCACTTT.

The rearrangement joins TRBV19 to TRBJ2-2, with 8 bases aligning to TRBD2. Germline V CDR1 and CDR2: LNHDA, SQIVND (reference sequence). The CDR3 extends over 17 amino acids. After removal of 0 bases from V and 5 bases from J, the junction contained 8 bases not matched to a gene. The CDR3 spells CASSIDPGGGGTGELFF. In nucleotides, the CDR3 is TGTGCCAGTAGTATAGACCCCGGGGGGGGCGGAACCGGGGAGCTGTTTTTT.

The chain employs TRBV30 and TRBJ2-1; D is ambiguous. The CDR3 is 12 amino acids. V was shortened by 0 bases and J by 12 bases, with 12 bases between the two germline ends. Germline V gives CDR1 GTSNPN, CDR2 SVGIG (reference sequence). CDR3 sequence reads: CAWSVVSSGQFF. The CDR3 DNA reads as TGTGCCTGGAGTGTCGTAAGCTCTGGGCAGTTCTTC.

This clone was seen just once. V usage is TRBV19 and J usage is TRBJ2-5; 10 bases map to TRBD1. The CDR3 covers 17 residues. The J segment lost 4 bases and the V segment lost 1 base, leaving 9 bases of the junction unmatched. CDR1 is LNHDA, CDR2 SQIVND, per germline (reference sequence). The CDR3 here is CASSIAHDRGRLETQYF. CDR3 DNA: TGTGCCAGTAGTATAGCCCATGACAGGGGGCGACTAGAGACCCAGTACTTC.

This clone turned up a few times. One junction end does not reproduce the germline sequence, and a read error may be involved. This chain joins TRBV6-8 and TRBJ2-2; D may correspond to TRBD1 or TRBD2 (7 bases each). The CDR3 contains 17 residues. Germline V gene data show CDR1 as MNHGY and CDR2 as SAAAGT. DNA for the CDR3: TGTGCCATCAGTGCTCTGGGAGGGACAGCGAACACCGGGGAGCTGTTTTTT. This gives the protein CAISALGGTANTGELFF.

This chain joins TRBV18 and TRBJ2-7; 9 bases are a match to TRBD1. The CDR3 consists of 15 residues. With 4 bases clipped from V and 5 bases from J, the junction kept 9 bases outside the gene matches. Germline V CDR1 and CDR2: KGHSH, LQKENI. CDR3 nucleotides: TGTGCCAGCTCACTTATCCGGGACAGGGACAACGAGCAGTACTTC. It translates to CASSLIRDRDNEQYF.

The genes are TRBV14 and TRBJ2-3, with unresolved D. The CDR3 totals 11 residues. From germline, CDR1 is SGHDN and CDR2 FVKESK. Deletions cut 5 bases from V and 2 bases from J, with 2 bases between. The CDR3 DNA reads TGTGCCAGCAGCTACACAGATACGCAGTATTTT. Translation: CASSYTDTQYF.

This clone is medium-sized by share. This rearrangement joins TRBV11-3 to TRBJ1-1, with 11 bases matching TRBD1. Germline CDR1 SGHNT, CDR2 YENEEA. The CDR3 spans 15 residues. The V segment lost 5 bases and the J segment 3 bases; nucleotides outside the gene matches: 5. DNA of the CDR3: TGTGCCAGCAGCGTCCGGGACAGGGGGGACACTGAAGCTTTCTTT. Amino acid sequence: CASSVRDRGDTEAFF.

The genes are TRBV11-3 and TRBJ2-7, with 9 positions matching TRBD2. Per germline, CDR1 SGHNT and CDR2 YENEEA. The CDR3 length is 18 residues. With 4 bases clipped from V and 2 bases from J, the junction kept 15 bases outside the gene matches. The CDR3 sequence: CASSSRGGGAGGAYEQYF. CDR3 nucleotide sequence: TGTGCCAGCAGCTCGAGGGGAGGAGGAGCGGGAGGCGCCTACGAGCAGTACTTC.

The J gene is TRBJ2-5, the V gene TRBV18; D is possibly TRBD2 (6 bases). The CDR3 length is 14 residues. The V end lost 4 bases, the J end lost 4 bases, and 13 bases lay between the germline ends. Per the germline V gene, CDR1 is KGHSH and CDR2 is LQKENI. CDR3 nucleotide sequence: TGTGCCAGCTCACGGCCACGGGGGTCAGAGACCCAGTACTTC. This translates into CASSRPRGSETQYF.

The chain's CDR3 is CASSPNLGGGVGNTIYF. CDR3 nucleotide sequence: TGCGCCAGCAGCCCCAACCTGGGGGGGGGCGTAGGAAACACCATATATTTT. The chain recombines TRBV1 with TRBJ1-3. TRBV1 is a known pseudogene. This CDR3 is built from 17 residues.

The rearrangement links TRBV30 to TRBJ2-5; 9 positions agree with TRBD1. Germline loops: CDR1 GTSNPN, CDR2 SVGIG (reference sequence). The CDR3 is 13 amino acids. The junction had 3 bases not matched to a gene; V was cut back by 2 bases and J by 5 bases. This CDR3 is CAWSTGGWETQYF. In nucleotides, the CDR3 is TGTGCCTGGAGTACAGGGGGCTGGGAGACCCAGTACTTC.

The gene calls are TRBV18 and TRBJ1-2; D is uncertain. Between the trimmed V and J ends, which lost 2 bases and 8 bases, there was a span of 12 bases. Germline CDR1 and CDR2: KGHSH and LQKENI. The CDR3 contains 13 residues. This CDR3 is CASSPIQMLGYTF. The DNA of the CDR3 is TGTGCCAGCTCACCAATACAGATGTTGGGCTACACCTTC. The variable domain in full, with the rest retrieved from reference TRBV18 and TRBJ1-2, is NAGVMQNPRHLVRRRGQEARLRCSPMKGHSHVYWYRQLPEEGLKFMVYLQKENIIDESGMPKERFSAEFPKEGPSILRIQQVVRGDSAAYFCASSPIQMLGYTFGSGTRLTVV.

The rearrangement links TRBV6-8 to TRBJ2-1; 7 positions agree with TRBD2. Germline V gene lookup returns CDR1 MNHGY and CDR2 SAAAGT. V trimming: 2 bases; J trimming: 7 bases; junction bases outside the gene matches: 5. There are 14 residues in the CDR3. The DNA for the CDR3 is TGTGCCAGCAGTTACGACGGGACTAAAAATGAGCAGTTCTTC. Encoded protein: CASSYDGTKNEQFF.

V gene TRBV6-8 combines with J gene TRBJ1-6; D remains ambiguous. The V gene's germline CDR1 is MNHGY and CDR2 SAAAGT. This CDR3 contains 15 residues. The ends were cut back, 6 bases at V and 0 bases at J, with 9 bases in the middle. Here the CDR3 reads CASSRPGSYNSPLHF. In nucleotides, the CDR3 is TGTGCCAGCAGCCGACCGGGCTCCTATAATTCACCCCTCCACTTT.

The V call is TRBV30, the J call TRBJ2-7, with TRBD1 matching 9 bases. The CDR3 totals 12 residues. CDR1 is GTSNPN and CDR2 is SVGIG in the germline V gene (reference sequence). V lost 5 bases and J lost 7; bases outside the gene matches: 6. The CDR3 sequence is CAWGQGSGEQYF. The CDR3 region has the DNA TGTGCCTGGGGACAGGGGTCGGGGGAGCAGTACTTC.

The chain carries TRBV6-8 and TRBJ2-7; D uncertain. V was trimmed by 7 bases and J by 0 bases, leaving 10 bases between them. The CDR3 spans 13 residues. In germline, CDR1 is MNHGY, CDR2 SAAAGT. DNA for the CDR3: TGTGCCAGCACCCGAGGAGCCTCCTACGAGCAGTACTTC. Its translation is CASTRGASYEQYF.

In this sample, this clone turned up a few times. The rearrangement links TRBV28 to TRBJ1-4, with TRBD1 matching 9 bases. Trimming at V came to 5 bases and at J to 6 bases, leaving 4 bases not matched to a gene. The CDR3 has 14 residues. Germline values: CDR1 MDHEN, CDR2 SYDVKM. The CDR3 DNA is TGTGCCAGCAGTGCACAGGGGGCAGATGAAAAACTGTTTTTT. As protein: CASSAQGADEKLFF. Supplemented by reference TRBV28 and TRBJ1-4, the full variable domain reads DVKVTQSSRYLVKRTGEKVFLECVQDMDHENMFWYRQDPGLGLRLIYFSYDVKMKEKGDIPEGYSVSREKKERFSLILESASTNQTSMYLCASSAQGADEKLFFGSGTQLSVL.

The CDR3 sequence: CASSALSGTDTQYF. The CDR3 DNA follows: TGTGCCAGCTCCGCGTTGTCCGGCACAGATACGCAGTATTTT. The chain couples TRBV18 to TRBJ2-3; D gene unclear. CDR1 is KGHSH, CDR2 LQKENI, per germline. The CDR3 is made up of 14 amino acids. The V gene lost 6 bases and the J gene lost 1 base, with 11 bases spanning the gap.

This clone was observed a few times. V and J are TRBV1 and TRBJ2-1; the listed D gene, TRBD1, was not tested against the DNA. TRBV1 is classified as a pseudogene. The CDR3 has 15 residues. CDR3 protein: CASSQGPAPYNEQFF. The CDR3 nucleotides are TGCGCCAGCAGCCAAGGGCCCGCCCCCTACAATGAGCAGTTCTTC.

The V and J genes are TRBV9 and TRBJ2-1; D might be TRBD2 (5 bases). CDR1 is SGDLS and CDR2 is YYNGEE in the germline V gene. Trimming left V 0 bases short and J 9 bases short, with 13 bases between. The CDR3 has 14 amino acids. This chain's CDR3 is CASSVGTQSGEQFF. In DNA, the CDR3 is TGTGCCAGCAGCGTAGGGACTCAATCAGGTGAGCAGTTCTTC.

This clone appeared a few times. The V and J genes are TRBV16 and TRBJ1-1, with D maybe TRBD1 (5 bases). Looked up from germline, CDR1 is KGHSY and CDR2 is FQNENV. V was clipped by 1 base and J by 0 bases, with 9 bases between them. The CDR3 loop spans 15 amino acids. The CDR3, as DNA: TGTGCCAGCAGCCAATTAGCAGGGATGAACACTGAAGCTTTCTTT. It is translated as CASSQLAGMNTEAFF.

J is TRBJ1-1 and V is TRBV28; D is uncertain. V shed 3 bases and J shed 1 base, with 6 bases lying between them. The CDR3 is 13 residues long. The V gene's germline CDR1 is MDHEN and CDR2 SYDVKM. CDR3 DNA: TGTGCCAGCAGTTTGCGTCCGAACACTGAAGCTTTCTTT. It specifies CASSLRPNTEAFF.

This clone has more than one count but fewer than ten. V is TRBV9 and J is TRBJ2-1, with D perhaps matching TRBD2 (6 bases). The germline V gene encodes CDR1 SGDLS and CDR2 YYNGEE. CDR3 length equals 15 residues. V was trimmed by 3 bases and J by 4 bases, leaving 14 bases between them. The CDR3, as DNA: TGTGCCAGCAGCGCCACCACGGAGGGTTACAATGAGCAGTTCTTC. Amino acid sequence: CASSATTEGYNEQFF.

The chain uses TRBV29-1 and TRBJ2-3, with 10 bases matching TRBD2. In germline, CDR1 is SQVTM, CDR2 ANQGSEA. With V trimmed by 6 bases and J by 0 bases, 6 bases remained unmatched. The CDR3 is 15 amino acids. CDR3 DNA: TGCAGCGTAGACGGACTAGCGGTTAGCACAGATACGCAGTATTTT. This encodes CSVDGLAVSTDTQYF.

This clone has more than one count but fewer than ten. A read error may account for a junction end that differs from germline. This chain links TRBV7-4 with TRBJ2-3, with D possibly being TRBD1 (5 bases). CDR1 SGHVT and CDR2 SQSDAQ come from the germline V gene. This CDR3 is 13 amino acids long. CDR3 loop: CASSRQSTDMQYF. DNA for the CDR3: TGTGCCAGCAGCCGACAGAGCACAGATATGCAGTATTTT.

This clone was found once. The chain couples TRBV5-1 to TRBJ2-5, with D uncertain. V lost 1 base to trimming and J lost 2 bases, with 9 bases between them. The CDR3 totals 14 residues. Germline V gene lookup returns CDR1 SGHRS and CDR2 YFSETQ. CDR3 in DNA: TGCGCCAGCAGCTTGCGGCGCGGACAAGAGACCCAGTACTTC. It is translated as CASSLRRGQETQYF.

The chain couples TRBV15 to TRBJ2-4; D may be TRBD2 (5 bases). Trimming shortened V by 5 bases and J by 0 bases, and 8 bases separated the two germline ends. The CDR3 contains 14 residues. CDR1 and CDR2 from the germline V gene are LNHNV and YYDKDF (reference sequence). DNA of the CDR3: TGTGCCACCAGCGAGGACTTAGCCAAAAACATTCAGTACTTC. It is translated as CATSEDLAKNIQYF.

The chain uses TRBV30 and TRBJ1-5; D possibly corresponds to TRBD1 (6 bases). Germline-derived CDR1 and CDR2 are GTSNPN and SVGIG (reference sequence). The CDR3 extends over 15 amino acids. V was clipped by 3 bases and J by 1 base, with 13 bases between them. The CDR3 loop is CAWRAGQMSNQPQHF. The CDR3, as DNA: TGTGCCTGGAGGGCTGGACAGATGAGCAATCAGCCCCAGCATTTT.